The T cell receptor (beta chain) under discussion was sequenced for a study of cytomegalovirus exposure and HLA in healthy donors. Trimming took 5 bases from V and 9 from J; bases not matched to a gene: 11. This CDR3 is 14 amino acids long. Germline CDR1 is MNHEY and CDR2 is SVGAGI. Clones were read by immunoSEQ multiplex PCR, and TCRdb kept only the in-frame ones, dropping some. Of a few hundred thousand clones listed, almost 90% are singletons. The clonotype originates from a woman aged 18-35 years in good health and CMV-seronegative. This chain uses TRBV6-5 with TRBJ1-1; 8 bases align to TRBD1. The material sequenced was PBMCs. In nucleotides, the CDR3 is TGTGCCAGCAGTAGCCGGGGACAGGTTACCCAAGCTTTCTTT. This gives the protein CASSSRGQVTQAFF.